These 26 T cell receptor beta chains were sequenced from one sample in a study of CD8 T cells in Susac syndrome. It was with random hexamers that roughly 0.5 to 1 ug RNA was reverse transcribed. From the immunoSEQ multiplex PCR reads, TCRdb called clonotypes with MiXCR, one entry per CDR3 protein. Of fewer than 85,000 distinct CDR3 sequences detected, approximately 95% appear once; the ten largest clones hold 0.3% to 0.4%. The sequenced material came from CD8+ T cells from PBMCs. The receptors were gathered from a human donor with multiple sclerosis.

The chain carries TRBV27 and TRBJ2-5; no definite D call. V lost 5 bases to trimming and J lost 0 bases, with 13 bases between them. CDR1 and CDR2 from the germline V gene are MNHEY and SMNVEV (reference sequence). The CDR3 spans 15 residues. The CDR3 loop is CASSTPGRDQETQYF. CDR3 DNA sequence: TGTGCCAGCAGTACACCTGGACGGGACCAAGAGACCCAGTACTTC.

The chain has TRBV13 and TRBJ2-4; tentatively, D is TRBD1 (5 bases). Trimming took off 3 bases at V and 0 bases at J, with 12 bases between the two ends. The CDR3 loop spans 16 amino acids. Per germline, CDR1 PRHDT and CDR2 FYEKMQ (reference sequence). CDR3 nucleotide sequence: TGTGCCAGCAGCTTGAGGACCAGGGAAGCCAAAAACATTCAGTACTTC. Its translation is CASSLRTREAKNIQYF.

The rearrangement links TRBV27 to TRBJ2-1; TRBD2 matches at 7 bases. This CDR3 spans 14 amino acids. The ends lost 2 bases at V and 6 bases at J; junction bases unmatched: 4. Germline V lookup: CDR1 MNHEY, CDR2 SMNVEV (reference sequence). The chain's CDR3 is CASSLIGRINEQFF. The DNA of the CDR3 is TGTGCCAGCAGTTTAATCGGGAGGATCAATGAGCAGTTCTTC.

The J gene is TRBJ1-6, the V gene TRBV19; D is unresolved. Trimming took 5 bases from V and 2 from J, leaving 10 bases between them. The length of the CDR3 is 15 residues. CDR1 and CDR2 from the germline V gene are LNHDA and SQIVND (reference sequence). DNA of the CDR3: TGTGCCAGTAGTCTGACGGTAGCCTATAATTCACCCCTCCACTTT. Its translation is CASSLTVAYNSPLHF.

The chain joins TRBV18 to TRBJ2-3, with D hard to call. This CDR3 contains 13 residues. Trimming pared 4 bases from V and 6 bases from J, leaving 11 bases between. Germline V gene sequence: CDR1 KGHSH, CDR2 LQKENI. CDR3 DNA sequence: TGTGCCAGCTCACTCCCGACCTTGGATACGCAGTATTTT. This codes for CASSLPTLDTQYF.

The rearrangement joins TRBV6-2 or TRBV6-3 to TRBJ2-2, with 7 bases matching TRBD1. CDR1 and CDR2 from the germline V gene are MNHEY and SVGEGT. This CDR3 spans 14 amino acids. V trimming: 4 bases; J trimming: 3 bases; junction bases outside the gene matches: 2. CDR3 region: CASSFTGDTGELFF. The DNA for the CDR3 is TGTGCCAGCAGTTTCACAGGGGACACCGGGGAGCTGTTTTTT.

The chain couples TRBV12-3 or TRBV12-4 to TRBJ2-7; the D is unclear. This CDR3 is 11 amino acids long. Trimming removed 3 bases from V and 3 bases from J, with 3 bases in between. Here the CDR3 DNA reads TGTGCCAGCAGTTTCGACTACGAGCAGTACTTC. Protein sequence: CASSFDYEQYF.

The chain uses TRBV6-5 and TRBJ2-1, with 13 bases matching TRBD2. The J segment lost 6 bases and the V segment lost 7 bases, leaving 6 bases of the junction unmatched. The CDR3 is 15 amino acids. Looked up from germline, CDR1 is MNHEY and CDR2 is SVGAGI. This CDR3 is CASTDGTSGVNEQFF. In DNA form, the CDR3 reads TGTGCCAGCACCGACGGGACTAGCGGGGTCAATGAGCAGTTCTTC.

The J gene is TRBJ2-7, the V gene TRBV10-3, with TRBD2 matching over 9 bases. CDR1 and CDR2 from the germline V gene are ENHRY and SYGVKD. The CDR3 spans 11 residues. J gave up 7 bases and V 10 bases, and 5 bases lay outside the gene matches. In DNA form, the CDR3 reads TGTGCCAGCTCTACTAGCGGGGAGCAGTACTTC. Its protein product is CASSTSGEQYF.

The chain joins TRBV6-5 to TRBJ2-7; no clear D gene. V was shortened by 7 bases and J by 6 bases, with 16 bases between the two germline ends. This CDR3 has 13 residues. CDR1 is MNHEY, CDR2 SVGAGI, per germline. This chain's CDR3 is CASNIGLRSEQYF. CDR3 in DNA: TGTGCCAGCAATATTGGTCTGAGGAGCGAGCAGTACTTC.

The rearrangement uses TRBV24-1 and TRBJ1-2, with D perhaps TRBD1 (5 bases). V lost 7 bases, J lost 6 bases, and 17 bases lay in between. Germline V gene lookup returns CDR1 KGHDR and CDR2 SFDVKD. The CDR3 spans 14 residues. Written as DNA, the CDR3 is TGTGCCACCAGCCTGAGGGACGTATATGATGGCTACACCTTC. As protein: CATSLRDVYDGYTF.

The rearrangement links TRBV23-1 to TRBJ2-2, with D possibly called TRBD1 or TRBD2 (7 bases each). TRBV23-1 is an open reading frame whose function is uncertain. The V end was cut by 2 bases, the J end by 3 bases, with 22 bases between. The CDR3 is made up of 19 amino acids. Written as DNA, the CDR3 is TGCGCCAGCAGTCAAACTCCAGAACAGGGGAGGGAGTACACCGGGGAGCTGTTTTTT. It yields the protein CASSQTPEQGREYTGELFF.

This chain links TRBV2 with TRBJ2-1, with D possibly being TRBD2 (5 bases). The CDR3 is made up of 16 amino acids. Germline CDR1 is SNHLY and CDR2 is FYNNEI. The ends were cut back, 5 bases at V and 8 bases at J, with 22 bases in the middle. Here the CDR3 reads CASSQTLAAGPDEQFF. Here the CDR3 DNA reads TGTGCCAGCAGTCAAACTCTAGCCGCGGGTCCCGATGAGCAGTTCTTC.

The CDR3 DNA reads as TGTGCCAGCAGCTTTGGTCAAGACCTCTACACCTTC. Amino acid sequence: CASSFGQDLYTF. The genes are TRBV7-9 and TRBJ1-2; D ambiguous. Germline V CDR1 and CDR2: SEHNR, FQNEAQ (reference sequence). The V gene lost 3 bases and the J gene lost 10 bases, with 12 bases spanning the gap. The CDR3 loop spans 12 amino acids.

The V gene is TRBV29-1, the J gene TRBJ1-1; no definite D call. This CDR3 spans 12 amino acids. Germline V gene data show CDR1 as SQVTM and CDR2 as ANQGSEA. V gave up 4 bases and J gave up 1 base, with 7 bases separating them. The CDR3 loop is CSVAPSNTEAFF. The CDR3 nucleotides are TGCAGCGTTGCTCCGTCGAACACTGAAGCTTTCTTT. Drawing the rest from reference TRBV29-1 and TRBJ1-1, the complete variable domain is SAVISQKPSRDICQRGTSLTIQCQVDSQVTMMFWYRQQPGQSLTLIATANQGSEATYESGFVIDKFPISRPNLTFSTLTVSNMSPEDSSIYLCSVAPSNTEAFFGQGTRLTVV.

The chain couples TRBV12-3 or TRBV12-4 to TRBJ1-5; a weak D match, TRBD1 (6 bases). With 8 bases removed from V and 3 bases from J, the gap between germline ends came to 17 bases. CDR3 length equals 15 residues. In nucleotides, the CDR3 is TGTGCCAGCGGATCTACAGGGAGCTACAATCAGCCCCAGCATTTT. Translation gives CASGSTGSYNQPQHF.

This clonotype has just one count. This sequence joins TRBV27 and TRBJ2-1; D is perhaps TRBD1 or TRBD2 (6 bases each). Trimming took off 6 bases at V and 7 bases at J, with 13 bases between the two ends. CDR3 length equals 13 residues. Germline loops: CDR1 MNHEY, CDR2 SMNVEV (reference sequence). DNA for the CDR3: TGTGCCAGCAGCAGACTAGGGGGTAATGAGCAGTTCTTC. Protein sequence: CASSRLGGNEQFF.

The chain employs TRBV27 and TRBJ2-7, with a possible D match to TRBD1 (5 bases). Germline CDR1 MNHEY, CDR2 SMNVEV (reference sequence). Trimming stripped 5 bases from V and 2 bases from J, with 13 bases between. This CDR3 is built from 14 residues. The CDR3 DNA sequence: TGTGCCAGCAGTCCTATAGGGGCCGCCTACGAGCAGTACTTC. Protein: CASSPIGAAYEQYF.

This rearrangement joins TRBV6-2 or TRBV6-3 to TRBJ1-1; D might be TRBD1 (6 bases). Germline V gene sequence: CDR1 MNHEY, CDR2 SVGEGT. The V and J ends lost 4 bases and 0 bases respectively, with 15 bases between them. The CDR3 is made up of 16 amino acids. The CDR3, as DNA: TGTGCCAGCAGTTTATCCCGAACAGGGTTGAACACTGAAGCTTTCTTT. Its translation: CASSLSRTGLNTEAFF.

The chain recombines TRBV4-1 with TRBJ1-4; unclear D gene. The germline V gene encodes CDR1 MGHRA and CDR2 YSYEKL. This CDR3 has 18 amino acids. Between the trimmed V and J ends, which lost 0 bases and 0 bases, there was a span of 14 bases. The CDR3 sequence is CASSQDELPRATNEKLFF. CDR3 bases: TGCGCCAGCAGCCAAGATGAACTCCCCCGGGCAACTAATGAAAAACTGTTTTTT.

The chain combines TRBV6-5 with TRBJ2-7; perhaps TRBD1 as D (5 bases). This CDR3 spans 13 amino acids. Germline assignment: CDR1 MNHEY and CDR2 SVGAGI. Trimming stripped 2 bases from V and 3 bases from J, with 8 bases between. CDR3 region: CASSYGADYEQYF. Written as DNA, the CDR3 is TGTGCCAGCAGTTACGGGGCAGACTACGAGCAGTACTTC.

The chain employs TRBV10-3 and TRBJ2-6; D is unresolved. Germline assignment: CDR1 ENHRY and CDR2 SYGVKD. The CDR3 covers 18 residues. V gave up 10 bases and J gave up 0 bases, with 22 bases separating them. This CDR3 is CATKRVSEISSGANVLTF. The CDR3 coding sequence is TGTGCCACCAAGAGAGTCAGCGAGATTAGCTCTGGGGCCAACGTCCTGACTTTC.

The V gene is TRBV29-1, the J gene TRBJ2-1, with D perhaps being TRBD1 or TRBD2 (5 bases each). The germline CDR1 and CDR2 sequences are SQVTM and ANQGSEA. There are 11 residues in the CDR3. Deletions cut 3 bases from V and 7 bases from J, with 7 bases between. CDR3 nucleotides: TGCAGCGTTGATGGGGGTAATGAGCAGTTCTTC. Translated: CSVDGGNEQFF.

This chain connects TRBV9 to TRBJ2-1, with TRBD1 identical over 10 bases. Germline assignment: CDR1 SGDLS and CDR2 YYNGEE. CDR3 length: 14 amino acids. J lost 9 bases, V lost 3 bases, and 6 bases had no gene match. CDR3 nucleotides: TGTGCCAGCAGCGAGGGGACAGGGGATCGTGAGCAGTTCTTC. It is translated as CASSEGTGDREQFF.

The CDR3, as DNA: TGTGCCAGCAGCCCCAGGGACAGGAGGCTTTCACCCCTCCACTTT. The encoded protein is CASSPRDRRLSPLHF. The rearrangement joins TRBV3-1 to TRBJ1-6; 8 positions agree with TRBD1. Looked up from germline, CDR1 is LGHDT and CDR2 is YNNKEL (reference sequence). V shed 4 bases, J shed 9 bases, and the junction held 8 bases outside the gene matches. This CDR3 region has 15 residues.

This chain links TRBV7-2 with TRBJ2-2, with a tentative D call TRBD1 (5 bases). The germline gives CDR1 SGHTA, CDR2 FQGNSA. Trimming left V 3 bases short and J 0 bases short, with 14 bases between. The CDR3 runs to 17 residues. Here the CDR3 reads CASSLPSQGPNTGELFF. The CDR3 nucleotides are TGTGCCAGCAGCTTGCCGTCTCAGGGCCCGAACACCGGGGAGCTGTTTTTT.